What follows describes a single T cell receptor beta chain. The antigen remains undetermined. The data were taken from a study of OX40 agonist ivuxolimab in advanced cancers. Study information: The dose-escalation cohort was around 83% male, with a mean age of around 60 years, ranging about 20 to 85.

The assay was immunoSEQ multiplex PCR, and TCRdb's table has in-frame clones only and misses some. This sample has 95,000 to 100,000 clones; 85% to 95% occur once, and the top ten carry roughly 0.26%. Overall study findings and caveats: Among the lowest peripheral clonal expansion occurred in 0.1-3.0 mg/kg partial responders. Researchers report that CD8+ T cells had, on average, more expanded clones than CD4+. Undetermined was the antigen specificity of the expanded peripheral T cells.

V dropped 3 bases and J dropped 0 bases, with 6 bases sitting between them. Germline V lookup: CDR1 MNHNS, CDR2 SASEGT. The CDR3 loop spans 14 amino acids. The sequence came from an adult with an advanced solid tumor such as melanoma, head and neck, liver or kidney cancer. Sequenced here: CD4+ or CD8+ T cells sorted from blood, sampled in a trial of the OX40 agonist ivuxolimab. J is TRBJ1-5 and V is TRBV6-1, with D unclear. This chain's CDR3 is CASSEKYSNQPQHF. The CDR3 region has the DNA TGTGCCAGCAGTGAGAAGTATAGCAATCAGCCCCAGCATTTT.